Below, 16 T cell receptor beta chains from the same sample are listed, as sequenced in a study of T cells in women clearing cervical HPV infection. Some clones are missing from TCRdb's copy, which holds only in-frame ones; the method was immunoSEQ multiplex PCR. The sample is made up of fewer than 35,000 clones, and the top ten hold 3.1% of it. The sequenced material came from blood buffy coat. The receptors originated from a woman between 18 and 70 years old with a cervical HPV16 infection that either progressed to CIN3+ or cleared (not recorded which).

Comment on this clone: The read ends 3 residues shy of where the CDR3 ends; the end is completed using the germline J gene. The V and J genes are TRBV5-1 and TRBJ2-5; D may be TRBD1 (5 bases). There are 12 residues in the CDR3. The V gene lost 5 bases and the J gene lost 4 bases, with 9 bases spanning the gap. Germline V gene data show CDR1 as SGHRS and CDR2 as YFSETQ. CDR3: CASSVDTETQYF. The covered CDR3 bases are TGCGCCAGCAGTGTGGACACAGAGACC.

Remarks on this clone: The read comes to an end 3 residues before the CDR3 does, leaving the germline J gene to fill in the end. The chain employs TRBV18 and TRBJ1-1; 7 bases are a match to TRBD1. The CDR3 runs 13 residues. Per the germline V gene, CDR1 is KGHSH and CDR2 is LQKENI. CDR3 protein: CASSPGQKETAFF. The DNA read from the CDR3 is TGTGCCAGCTCACCGGGACAGAAAGAGACA.

About this clone: The read stops 3 residues short of the end of the CDR3; the missing end is completed from the germline J gene. V gene TRBV14 combines with J gene TRBJ2-2, with D tentatively TRBD2 (5 bases). Deletions cut 0 bases from V and 6 bases from J, with 17 bases between. CDR3 size: 17 residues. CDR1 is SGHDN, CDR2 FVKESK, per germline. The CDR3 region is CASSQERLLRGSGELFF. CDR3 DNA (partial): TGTGCCAGCAGCCAAGAGCGACTACTCAGAGGGTCCGGGGAG.

On this clone itself: The CDR3 end is not reached by the read, which stops 3 residues before it; the germline J gene fills it in. The chain combines TRBV7-2 with TRBJ1-6, with 10 bases matching TRBD1. V gave up 5 bases and J gave up 10 bases; unmatched junction bases: 8. This CDR3 comprises 15 residues. The V gene's germline CDR1 is SGHTA and CDR2 FQGNSA. The sequenced part of the CDR3 DNA is TGTGCCAGCAGCCGCTTGGGACAGGGGAGCTCACCC. This sequence encodes CASSRLGQGSSP. The whole CDR3 protein reads CASSRLGQGSSPLHF.

For this clone: Read coverage stops 3 residues before the CDR3 terminus; the germline J gene supplies the remainder. The J gene is TRBJ1-1, the V gene TRBV7-9; the D gene is possibly TRBD1 (5 bases). The CDR3 is 12 residues long. Germline V gives CDR1 SEHNR, CDR2 FQNEAQ (reference sequence). Incomplete CDR3 DNA: TGTGCCAGCACGACAGACCCGCTAGTA. It specifies CASTTDPLV. The entire CDR3 sequence reads CASTTDPLVAFF.

Of note for this clone: Read data end 3 residues before the CDR3 end; the end is taken from the germline J gene. The chain couples TRBV5-1 to TRBJ1-2, with D uncertain. Trimming removed 1 base from V and 4 bases from J, with 8 bases in between. The CDR3 is 13 amino acids. From germline, CDR1 is SGHRS and CDR2 YFSETQ. The part of the CDR3 DNA that was read is TGCGCCAGCAGCTTGTCAGGATTCTATGGC. This translates into CASSLSGFYG. The CDR3 in full is CASSLSGFYGYTF. Combining the CDR3 with reference TRBV5-1 and TRBJ1-2 gives the whole variable domain KAGVTQTPRYLIKTRGQQVTLSCSPISGHRSVSWYQQTPGQGLQFLFEYFSETQRNKGNFPGRFSGRQFSNSRSEMNVSTLELGDSALYLCASSLSGFYGYTFGSGTRLTVV.

Details on this clone: The CDR3 end falls 3 residues outside the read, so it is completed with the germline J gene. The chain is built from TRBV19 and TRBJ1-1, with D hard to call. Germline lookup yields CDR1 LNHDA and CDR2 SQIVND (reference sequence). The CDR3 is 13 residues long. V lost 1 base and J 4 bases, leaving 7 bases between the germline ends. The DNA read from the CDR3 is TGTGCCAGTAGTATAGTACTCGGCACTGAA. Translating gives CASSIVLGTE. The complete CDR3 protein is CASSIVLGTEAFF.

A remark on this clone: The read ends 3 residues early relative to the CDR3; the germline J gene fills the gap. V is TRBV5-1 and J is TRBJ2-5; D perhaps matches TRBD2 (6 bases). In germline, CDR1 is SGHRS, CDR2 YFSETQ. With 4 bases removed from V and 5 bases from J, the gap between germline ends came to 12 bases. This CDR3 region has 13 residues. The CDR3 DNA, read in part, is TGCGCCAGCAGCCTAGCGTCGCCTGAGACC. As protein: CASSLASPET. The complete CDR3 reads CASSLASPETQYF.

The CDR3 DNA, read in part, is TGTGCCAGCAGCTCAGCGGGGGAGGTGGAGACC. Amino acid sequence: CASSSAGEVET. The entire CDR3 protein is CASSSAGEVETQYF. The chain links TRBV5-4 to TRBJ2-5; the match to TRBD2 covers 8 bases. The observed sequence ends 3 residues before the CDR3 terminus, with the missing tail filled in from the germline J gene. There are 14 residues in the CDR3. Germline CDR1 and CDR2: SGHNT and YYREEE (reference sequence). V shed 3 bases, J shed 5 bases, and the junction held 6 bases outside the gene matches.

Details on this clone: The CDR3 goes on 3 residues after the read ends, and that part is filled in from the germline J gene. The chain couples TRBV2 to TRBJ2-7, with 11 bases lining up with TRBD1. The CDR3 extends over 13 amino acids. J gave up 4 bases and V 7 bases, and 3 bases lay outside the gene matches. CDR1 is SNHLY and CDR2 is FYNNEI in the germline V gene. CDR3 in amino acids: CASTDRGPYEQYF. The sequenced part of the CDR3 DNA is TGTGCCAGCACGGACAGGGGGCCTTACGAG.

As concerns this clone: Read coverage stops 3 residues before the CDR3 terminus; the germline J gene supplies the remainder. The chain carries TRBV20-1 and TRBJ2-1; the match to TRBD2 covers 8 bases. The CDR3 has 16 residues. The V gene end was trimmed by 0 bases and the J gene end by 4 bases; junction bases not matched to a gene: 8. The germline V gene encodes CDR1 DFQATT and CDR2 SNEGSKA (reference sequence). The CDR3 is CSARDRGAGDYNEQFF. The part of the CDR3 DNA that was read is TGCAGTGCTAGAGATCGGGGAGCGGGGGATTACAATGAG.

Concerning this clone itself: The read terminates 3 residues before the CDR3 end, so the remaining end is supplied by the germline J gene. The J gene is TRBJ1-2, the V gene TRBV29-1; the match to TRBD1 covers 12 bases. The CDR3 covers 17 residues. Germline assignment: CDR1 SQVTM and CDR2 ANQGSEA. V lost 1 base to trimming and J lost 4 bases; unmatched junction nucleotides: 10. The CDR3 here is CSVEVLPRDRGLYGYTF. The CDR3 bases that were read are TGCAGCGTTGAAGTCCTCCCTAGGGACAGGGGGCTCTATGGC. Variable domain in full (rest from reference TRBV29-1 and TRBJ1-2): SAVISQKPSRDICQRGTSLTIQCQVDSQVTMMFWYRQQPGQSLTLIATANQGSEATYESGFVIDKFPISRPNLTFSTLTVSNMSPEDSSIYLCSVEVLPRDRGLYGYTFGSGTRLTVV.

As concerns this clone: The CDR3 is cut off 3 residues early in the read; its end comes from the germline J gene. V and J are TRBV19 and TRBJ2-6; D is perhaps TRBD1 (6 bases). V was pared by 4 bases and J by 0 bases, with 13 bases between. CDR1 and CDR2 from the germline V gene are LNHDA and SQIVND (reference sequence). The length of the CDR3 is 17 residues. This CDR3 is CASSRTARRSGANVLTF. The sequenced CDR3 bases are TGTGCCAGTAGTAGGACAGCGCGACGCTCTGGGGCCAACGTC.

Regarding this clone: The CDR3 goes on 3 residues after the read ends, and that part is filled in from the germline J gene. The rearrangement joins TRBV2 to TRBJ1-2; D might be TRBD1 (6 bases). CDR3 size: 12 residues. CDR1 and CDR2 from the germline V gene are SNHLY and FYNNEI. The CDR3 sequence is CASSEGGNEYTF. CDR3 DNA (partial): TGTGCCAGCAGCGAGGGGGGGAATGAA.

The CDR3 region is CASSPGGVFKYGYTF. The CDR3 bases that were read are TGTGCCAGCAGCCCTGGAGGGGTCTTCAAGTATGGC. The chain recombines TRBV5-4 with TRBJ1-2; weak D call: TRBD1 (5 bases). The read terminates 3 residues ahead of where the CDR3 ends, so the germline J gene completes it. Trimming shortened V by 4 bases and J by 5 bases, and 18 bases separated the two germline ends. CDR1 SGHNT and CDR2 YYREEE come from the germline V gene (reference sequence). The CDR3 loop spans 15 amino acids. The complete variable domain, with remaining parts taken from reference TRBV5-4 and TRBJ1-2, reads ETGVTQSPTHLIKTRGQQVTLRCSSQSGHNTVSWYQQALGQGPQFIFQYYREEENGRGNFPPRFSGLQFPNYSSELNVNALELDDSALYLCASSPGGVFKYGYTFGSGTRLTVV.

Points on this clone: The read falls 3 residues short of the CDR3 end, and the missing part is taken from the germline J gene. V is TRBV2 and J is TRBJ2-7; D remains ambiguous. This CDR3 is 11 amino acids long. Germline V gene sequence: CDR1 SNHLY, CDR2 FYNNEI. Trimming cost V 7 bases and J 3 bases, with 7 bases left between them. CDR3 DNA (partial): TGTGCCAGCAAGGCTTACTACGAG. It is translated as CASKAYYE. The whole CDR3 sequence is CASKAYYEQYF.